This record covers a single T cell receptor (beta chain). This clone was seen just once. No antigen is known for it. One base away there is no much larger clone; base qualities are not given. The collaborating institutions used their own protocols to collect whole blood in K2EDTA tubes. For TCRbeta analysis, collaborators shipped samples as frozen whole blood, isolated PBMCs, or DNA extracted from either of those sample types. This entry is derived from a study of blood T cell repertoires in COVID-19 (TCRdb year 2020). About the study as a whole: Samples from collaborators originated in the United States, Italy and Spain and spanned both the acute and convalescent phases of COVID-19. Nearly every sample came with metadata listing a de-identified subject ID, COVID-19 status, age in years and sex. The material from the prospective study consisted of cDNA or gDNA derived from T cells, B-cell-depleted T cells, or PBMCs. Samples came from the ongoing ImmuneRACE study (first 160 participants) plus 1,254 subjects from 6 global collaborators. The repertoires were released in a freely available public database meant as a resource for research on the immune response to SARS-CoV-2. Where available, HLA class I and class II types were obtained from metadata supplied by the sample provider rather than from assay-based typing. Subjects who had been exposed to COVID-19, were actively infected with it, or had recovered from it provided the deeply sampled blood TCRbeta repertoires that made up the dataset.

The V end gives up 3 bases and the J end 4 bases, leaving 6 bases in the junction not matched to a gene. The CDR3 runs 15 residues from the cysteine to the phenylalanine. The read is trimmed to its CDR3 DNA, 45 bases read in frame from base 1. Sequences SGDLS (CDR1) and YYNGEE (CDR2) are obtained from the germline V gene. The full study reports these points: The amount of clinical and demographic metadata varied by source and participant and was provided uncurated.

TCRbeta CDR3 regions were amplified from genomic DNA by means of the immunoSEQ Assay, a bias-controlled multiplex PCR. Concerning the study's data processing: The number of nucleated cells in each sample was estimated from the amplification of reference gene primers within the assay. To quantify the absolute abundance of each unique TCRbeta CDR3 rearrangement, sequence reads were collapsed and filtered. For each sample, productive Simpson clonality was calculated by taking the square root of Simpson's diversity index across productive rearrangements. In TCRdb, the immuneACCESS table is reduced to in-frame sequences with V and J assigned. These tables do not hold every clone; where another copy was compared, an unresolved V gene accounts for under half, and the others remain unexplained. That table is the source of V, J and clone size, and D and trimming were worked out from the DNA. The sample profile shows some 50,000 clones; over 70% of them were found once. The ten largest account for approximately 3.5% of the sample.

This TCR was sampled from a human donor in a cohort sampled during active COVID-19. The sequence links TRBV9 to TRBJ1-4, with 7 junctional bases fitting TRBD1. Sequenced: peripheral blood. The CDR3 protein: CASSGPGQNNEKLFF. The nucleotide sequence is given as TGTGCCAGCAGCGGCCCGGGACAGAATAATGAAAAACTGTTTTTT.